This TCR beta chain was found in a study of T cell responses to AZD1222 COVID-19 vaccine. V was cut by 6 bases and J by 5 bases, with 7 bases left in between. Germline CDR1 reads LNHDA; CDR2 reads SQIVND (reference sequence). The CDR3 consists of 11 residues. Points from the study as a whole: The study identified only five to seven AZD1222 recipients as seropositive at baseline. The sample set comprised mostly white British donors with more females, and clonal diversity was possibly underestimated.

In regard to this clone: As yet, its antigen is unknown.

Sequenced by immunoSEQ multiplex PCR; TCRdb stores in-frame clones only, minus some. This table has around 72,000 clones, 80% to 90% appearing once. The sequence was obtained from an adult in good health. The specimen comprised peripheral blood, sampled on day 0 of AZD1222 vaccination. V usage is TRBV19 and J usage is TRBJ2-5; D is unclear. The CDR3 nucleotides are TGTGCCAGTAGCCTGGGGGAGACCCAGTACTTC. Its translation: CASSLGETQYF.